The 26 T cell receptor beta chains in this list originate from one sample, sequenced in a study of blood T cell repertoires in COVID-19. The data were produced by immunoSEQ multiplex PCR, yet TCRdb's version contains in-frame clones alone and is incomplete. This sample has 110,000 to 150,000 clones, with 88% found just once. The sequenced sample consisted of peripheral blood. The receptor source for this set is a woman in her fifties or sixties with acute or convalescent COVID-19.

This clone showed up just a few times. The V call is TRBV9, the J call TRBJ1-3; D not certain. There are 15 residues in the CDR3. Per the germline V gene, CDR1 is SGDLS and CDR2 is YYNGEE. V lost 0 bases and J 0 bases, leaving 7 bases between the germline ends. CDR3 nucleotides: TGTGCCAGCAGCGTAGATCTGTTCTCTGGAAACACCATATATTTT. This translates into CASSVDLFSGNTIYF.

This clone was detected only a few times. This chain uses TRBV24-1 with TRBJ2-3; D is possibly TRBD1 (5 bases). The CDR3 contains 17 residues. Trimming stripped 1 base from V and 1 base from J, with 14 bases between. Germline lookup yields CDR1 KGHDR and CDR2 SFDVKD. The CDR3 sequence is CATSDFWAGMGTDTQYF. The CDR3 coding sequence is TGTGCCACCAGTGATTTCTGGGCAGGGATGGGCACAGATACGCAGTATTTT.

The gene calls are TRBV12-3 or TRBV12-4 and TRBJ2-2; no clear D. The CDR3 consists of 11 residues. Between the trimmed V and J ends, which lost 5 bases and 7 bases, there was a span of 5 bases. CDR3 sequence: CASSNYGELFF. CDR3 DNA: TGTGCCAGCAGTAACTACGGGGAGCTGTTTTTT.

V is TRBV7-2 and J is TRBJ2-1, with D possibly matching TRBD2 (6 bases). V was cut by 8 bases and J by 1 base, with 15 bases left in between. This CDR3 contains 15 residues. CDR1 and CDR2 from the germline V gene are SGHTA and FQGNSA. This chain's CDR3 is CASYGSPGSYNEQFF. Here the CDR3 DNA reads TGTGCCAGCTACGGGAGCCCGGGGTCCTACAATGAGCAGTTCTTC.

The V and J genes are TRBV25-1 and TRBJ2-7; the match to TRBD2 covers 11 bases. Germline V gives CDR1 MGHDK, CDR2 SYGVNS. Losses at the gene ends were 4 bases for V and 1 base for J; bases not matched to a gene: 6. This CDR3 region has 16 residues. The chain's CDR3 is CASSAGLAGESYEQYF. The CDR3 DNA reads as TGTGCCAGCAGTGCCGGACTAGCGGGCGAATCCTACGAGCAGTACTTC.

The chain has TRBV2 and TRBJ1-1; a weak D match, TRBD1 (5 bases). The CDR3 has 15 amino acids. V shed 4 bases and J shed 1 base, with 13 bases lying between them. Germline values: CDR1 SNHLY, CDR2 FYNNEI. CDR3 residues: CASSVEGTKNTEAFF. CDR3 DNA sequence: TGTGCCAGCAGTGTGGAGGGGACGAAGAACACTGAAGCTTTCTTT.

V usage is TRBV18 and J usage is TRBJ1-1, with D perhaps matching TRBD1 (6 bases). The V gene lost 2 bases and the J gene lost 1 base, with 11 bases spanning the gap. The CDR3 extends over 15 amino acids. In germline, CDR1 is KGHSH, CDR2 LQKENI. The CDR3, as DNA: TGTGCCAGCTCACCAGGTGGACAGCCGAACACTGAAGCTTTCTTT. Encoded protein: CASSPGGQPNTEAFF. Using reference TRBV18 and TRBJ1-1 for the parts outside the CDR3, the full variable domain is NAGVMQNPRHLVRRRGQEARLRCSPMKGHSHVYWYRQLPEEGLKFMVYLQKENIIDESGMPKERFSAEFPKEGPSILRIQQVVRGDSAAYFCASSPGGQPNTEAFFGQGTRLTVV.

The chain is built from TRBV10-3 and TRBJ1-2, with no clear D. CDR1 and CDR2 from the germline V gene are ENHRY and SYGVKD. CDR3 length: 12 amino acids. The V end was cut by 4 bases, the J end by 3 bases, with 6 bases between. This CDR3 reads CAISGADYGYTF. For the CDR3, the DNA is TGTGCCATCAGTGGGGCTGACTATGGCTACACCTTC.

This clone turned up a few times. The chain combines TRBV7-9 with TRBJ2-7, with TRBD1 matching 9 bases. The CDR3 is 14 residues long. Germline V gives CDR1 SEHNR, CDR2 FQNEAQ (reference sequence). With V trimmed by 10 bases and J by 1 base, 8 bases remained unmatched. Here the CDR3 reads CATNRQGESYEQYF. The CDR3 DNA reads TGTGCCACGAACCGACAGGGGGAGTCCTACGAGCAGTACTTC. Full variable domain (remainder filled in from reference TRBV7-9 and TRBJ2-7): DTGVSQNPRHKITKRGQNVTFRCDPISEHNRLYWYRQTLGQGPEFLTYFQNEAQLEKSRLLSDRFSAERPKGSFSTLEIQRTEQGDSAMYLCATNRQGESYEQYFGPGTRLTVT.

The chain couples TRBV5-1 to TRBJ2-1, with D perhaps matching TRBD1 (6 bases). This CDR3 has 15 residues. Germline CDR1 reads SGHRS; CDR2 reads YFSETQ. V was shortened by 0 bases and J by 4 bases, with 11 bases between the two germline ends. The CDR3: CASSLGGQQYNEQFF. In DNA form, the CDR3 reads TGCGCCAGCAGCTTGGGCGGACAGCAATACAATGAGCAGTTCTTC.

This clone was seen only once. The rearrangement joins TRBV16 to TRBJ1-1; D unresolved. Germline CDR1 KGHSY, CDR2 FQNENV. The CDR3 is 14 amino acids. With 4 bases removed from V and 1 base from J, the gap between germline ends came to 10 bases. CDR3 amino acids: CASSLNPGNTEAFF. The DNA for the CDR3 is TGTGCCAGCAGCCTTAACCCAGGGAACACTGAAGCTTTCTTT. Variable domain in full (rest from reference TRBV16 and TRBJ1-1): GEEVAQTPKHLVRGEGQKAKLYCAPIKGHSYVFWYQQVLKNEFKFLISFQNENVFDETGMPKERFSAKCLPNSPCSLEIQATKLEDSAVYFCASSLNPGNTEAFFGQGTRLTVV.

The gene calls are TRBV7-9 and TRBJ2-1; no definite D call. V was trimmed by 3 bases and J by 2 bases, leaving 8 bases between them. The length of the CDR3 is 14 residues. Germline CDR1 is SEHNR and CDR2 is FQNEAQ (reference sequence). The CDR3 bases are TGTGCCAGCAGCTTGAGAAGTACCTACAATGAGCAGTTCTTC. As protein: CASSLRSTYNEQFF.

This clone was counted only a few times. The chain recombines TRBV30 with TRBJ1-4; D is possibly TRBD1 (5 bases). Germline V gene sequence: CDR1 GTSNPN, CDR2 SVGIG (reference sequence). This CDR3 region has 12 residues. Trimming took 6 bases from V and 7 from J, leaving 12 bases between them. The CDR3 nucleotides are TGTGCCTGCGGGCTGGGGGGTGAAAAACTGTTTTTT. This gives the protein CACGLGGEKLFF. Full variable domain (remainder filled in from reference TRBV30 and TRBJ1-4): SQTIHQWPATLVQPVGSPLSLECTVEGTSNPNLYWYRQAAGRGLQLLFYSVGIGQISSEVPQNLSASRPQDRQFILSSKKLLLSDSGFYLCACGLGGEKLFFGSGTQLSVL.

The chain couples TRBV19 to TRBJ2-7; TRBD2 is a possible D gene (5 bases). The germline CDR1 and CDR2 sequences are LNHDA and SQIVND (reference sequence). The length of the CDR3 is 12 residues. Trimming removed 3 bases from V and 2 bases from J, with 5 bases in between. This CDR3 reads CASSMGAYEQYF. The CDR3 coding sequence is TGTGCCAGTAGTATGGGAGCCTACGAGCAGTACTTC.

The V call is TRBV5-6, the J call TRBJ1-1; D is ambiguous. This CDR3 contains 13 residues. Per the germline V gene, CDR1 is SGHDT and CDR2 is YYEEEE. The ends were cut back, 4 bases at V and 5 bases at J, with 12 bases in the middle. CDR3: CASSPTAGTEAFF. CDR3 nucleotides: TGTGCCAGCAGCCCGACGGCGGGGACTGAAGCTTTCTTT.

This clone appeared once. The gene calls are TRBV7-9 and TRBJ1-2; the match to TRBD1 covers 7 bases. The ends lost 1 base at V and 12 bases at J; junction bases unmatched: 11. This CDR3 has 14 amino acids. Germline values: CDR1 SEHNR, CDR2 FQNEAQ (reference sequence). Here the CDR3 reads CASSLDDRARIDTF. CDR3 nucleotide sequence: TGTGCCAGCAGCTTAGATGACAGGGCTAGGATCGACACCTTC.

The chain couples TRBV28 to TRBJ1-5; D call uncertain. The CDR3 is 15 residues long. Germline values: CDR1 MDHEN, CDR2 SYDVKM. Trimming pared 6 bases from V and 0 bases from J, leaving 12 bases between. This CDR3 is CASSLTPYSNQPQHF. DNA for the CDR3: TGTGCCAGCAGCTTGACACCTTATAGCAATCAGCCCCAGCATTTT.

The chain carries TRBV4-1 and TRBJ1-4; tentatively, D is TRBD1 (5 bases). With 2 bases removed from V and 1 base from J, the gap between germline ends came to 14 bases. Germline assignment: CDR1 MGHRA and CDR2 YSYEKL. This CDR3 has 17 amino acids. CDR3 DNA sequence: TGCGCCAGCAGCCAAAACGGGGGAGGAAGAACTAATGAAAAACTGTTTTTT. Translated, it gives CASSQNGGGRTNEKLFF.

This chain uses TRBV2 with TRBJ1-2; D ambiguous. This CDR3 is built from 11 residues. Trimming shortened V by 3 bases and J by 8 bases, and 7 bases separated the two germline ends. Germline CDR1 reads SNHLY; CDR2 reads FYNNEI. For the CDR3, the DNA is TGTGCCAGCAGTGATCTTGGCGGCTACACCTTC. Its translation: CASSDLGGYTF.

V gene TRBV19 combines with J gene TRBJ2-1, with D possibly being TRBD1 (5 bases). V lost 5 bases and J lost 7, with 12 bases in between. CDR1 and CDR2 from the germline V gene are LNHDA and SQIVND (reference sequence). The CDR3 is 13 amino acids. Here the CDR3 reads CASSSTAGNEQFF. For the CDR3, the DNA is TGTGCCAGTAGTTCGACAGCCGGGAATGAGCAGTTCTTC.

This CDR3 is CASSYNLQGAGYTF. The CDR3 coding sequence is TGTGCCAGCAGTTACAATCTACAGGGCGCGGGCTACACCTTC. The V and J genes are TRBV6-6 and TRBJ1-2, with D tentatively TRBD1 (6 bases). Per germline, CDR1 MNHNY and CDR2 SVGAGI (reference sequence). The V and J ends lost 2 bases and 8 bases respectively, with 15 bases between them. This CDR3 region has 14 residues.

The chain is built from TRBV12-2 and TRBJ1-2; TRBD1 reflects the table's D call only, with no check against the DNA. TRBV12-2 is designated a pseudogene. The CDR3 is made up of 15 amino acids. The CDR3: CASRLSSKGNYGYTF. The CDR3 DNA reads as TGTGCAAGTCGCTTAAGTAGTAAGGGGAACTATGGCTACACCTTC.

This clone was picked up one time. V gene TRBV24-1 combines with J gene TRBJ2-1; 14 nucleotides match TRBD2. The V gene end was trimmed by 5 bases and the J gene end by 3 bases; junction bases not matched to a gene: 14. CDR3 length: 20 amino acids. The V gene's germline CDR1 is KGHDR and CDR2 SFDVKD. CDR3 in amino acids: CATSGRGTGTSGSYYNEQFF. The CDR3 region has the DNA TGTGCCACCAGTGGACGTGGGACCGGGACTAGCGGGAGTTACTACAATGAGCAGTTCTTC.

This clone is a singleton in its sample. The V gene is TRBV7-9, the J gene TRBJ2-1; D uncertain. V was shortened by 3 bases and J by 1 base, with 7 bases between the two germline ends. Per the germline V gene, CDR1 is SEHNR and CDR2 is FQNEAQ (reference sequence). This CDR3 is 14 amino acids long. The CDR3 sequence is CASSFGGSYNEQFF. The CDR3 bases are TGTGCCAGCAGCTTCGGCGGATCCTACAATGAGCAGTTCTTC.

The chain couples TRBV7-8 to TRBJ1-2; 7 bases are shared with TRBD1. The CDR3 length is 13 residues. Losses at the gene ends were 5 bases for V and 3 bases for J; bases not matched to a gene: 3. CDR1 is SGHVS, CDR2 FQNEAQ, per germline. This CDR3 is CASSQGTDYGYTF. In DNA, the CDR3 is TGTGCCAGCAGCCAGGGGACAGACTATGGCTACACCTTC.

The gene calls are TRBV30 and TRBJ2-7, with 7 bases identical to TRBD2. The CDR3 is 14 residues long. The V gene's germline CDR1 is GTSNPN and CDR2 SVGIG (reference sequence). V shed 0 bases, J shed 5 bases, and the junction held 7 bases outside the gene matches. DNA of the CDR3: TGTGCCTGGAGTGTACTGTCGGGGGGAGACGAGCAGTACTTC. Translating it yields CAWSVLSGGDEQYF.